This TCR beta chain was recorded in a study of beta chain features in type 1 diabetes. Notes on the study in general: VDJ junctions from patients with type 1 diabetes contained fewer insertions and more deletions. Equally in patients and controls, PCR might preferentially amplify shorter templates. Type 1 diabetes patients had TCRB CDR3s that were shorter (moderately but significantly so) in all four CD4+ subsets.

The study reverse transcribed the entire isolated RNA, so it sequenced expressed TCRB transcripts. The method was immunoSEQ multiplex PCR; TCRdb's version includes in-frame clones alone and lacks a portion of them. The table lists 95,000 to 150,000 clones, roughly 15% of them singletons. The table lists this clone with a few counts. Antigen unknown. Sorting based on CD45RO/CCR7/CD25/CD127/CD95/CD27 separated CD4+ naive, central memory, regulatory and stem cell-like memory cells. The sequencing input was central memory CD4+ T cells from blood. This TCR was recovered from a man aged 25 to 45 with type 1 diabetes.

The CDR3 region is CASSRGTGVVDEQYF. As DNA, the CDR3 is TGTGCCAGCAGCAGAGGGACCGGCGTCGTGGACGAGCAGTACTTC. This chain connects TRBV21-1 to TRBJ2-7. TRBV21-1 is flagged as a pseudogene. The CDR3 has 15 residues.